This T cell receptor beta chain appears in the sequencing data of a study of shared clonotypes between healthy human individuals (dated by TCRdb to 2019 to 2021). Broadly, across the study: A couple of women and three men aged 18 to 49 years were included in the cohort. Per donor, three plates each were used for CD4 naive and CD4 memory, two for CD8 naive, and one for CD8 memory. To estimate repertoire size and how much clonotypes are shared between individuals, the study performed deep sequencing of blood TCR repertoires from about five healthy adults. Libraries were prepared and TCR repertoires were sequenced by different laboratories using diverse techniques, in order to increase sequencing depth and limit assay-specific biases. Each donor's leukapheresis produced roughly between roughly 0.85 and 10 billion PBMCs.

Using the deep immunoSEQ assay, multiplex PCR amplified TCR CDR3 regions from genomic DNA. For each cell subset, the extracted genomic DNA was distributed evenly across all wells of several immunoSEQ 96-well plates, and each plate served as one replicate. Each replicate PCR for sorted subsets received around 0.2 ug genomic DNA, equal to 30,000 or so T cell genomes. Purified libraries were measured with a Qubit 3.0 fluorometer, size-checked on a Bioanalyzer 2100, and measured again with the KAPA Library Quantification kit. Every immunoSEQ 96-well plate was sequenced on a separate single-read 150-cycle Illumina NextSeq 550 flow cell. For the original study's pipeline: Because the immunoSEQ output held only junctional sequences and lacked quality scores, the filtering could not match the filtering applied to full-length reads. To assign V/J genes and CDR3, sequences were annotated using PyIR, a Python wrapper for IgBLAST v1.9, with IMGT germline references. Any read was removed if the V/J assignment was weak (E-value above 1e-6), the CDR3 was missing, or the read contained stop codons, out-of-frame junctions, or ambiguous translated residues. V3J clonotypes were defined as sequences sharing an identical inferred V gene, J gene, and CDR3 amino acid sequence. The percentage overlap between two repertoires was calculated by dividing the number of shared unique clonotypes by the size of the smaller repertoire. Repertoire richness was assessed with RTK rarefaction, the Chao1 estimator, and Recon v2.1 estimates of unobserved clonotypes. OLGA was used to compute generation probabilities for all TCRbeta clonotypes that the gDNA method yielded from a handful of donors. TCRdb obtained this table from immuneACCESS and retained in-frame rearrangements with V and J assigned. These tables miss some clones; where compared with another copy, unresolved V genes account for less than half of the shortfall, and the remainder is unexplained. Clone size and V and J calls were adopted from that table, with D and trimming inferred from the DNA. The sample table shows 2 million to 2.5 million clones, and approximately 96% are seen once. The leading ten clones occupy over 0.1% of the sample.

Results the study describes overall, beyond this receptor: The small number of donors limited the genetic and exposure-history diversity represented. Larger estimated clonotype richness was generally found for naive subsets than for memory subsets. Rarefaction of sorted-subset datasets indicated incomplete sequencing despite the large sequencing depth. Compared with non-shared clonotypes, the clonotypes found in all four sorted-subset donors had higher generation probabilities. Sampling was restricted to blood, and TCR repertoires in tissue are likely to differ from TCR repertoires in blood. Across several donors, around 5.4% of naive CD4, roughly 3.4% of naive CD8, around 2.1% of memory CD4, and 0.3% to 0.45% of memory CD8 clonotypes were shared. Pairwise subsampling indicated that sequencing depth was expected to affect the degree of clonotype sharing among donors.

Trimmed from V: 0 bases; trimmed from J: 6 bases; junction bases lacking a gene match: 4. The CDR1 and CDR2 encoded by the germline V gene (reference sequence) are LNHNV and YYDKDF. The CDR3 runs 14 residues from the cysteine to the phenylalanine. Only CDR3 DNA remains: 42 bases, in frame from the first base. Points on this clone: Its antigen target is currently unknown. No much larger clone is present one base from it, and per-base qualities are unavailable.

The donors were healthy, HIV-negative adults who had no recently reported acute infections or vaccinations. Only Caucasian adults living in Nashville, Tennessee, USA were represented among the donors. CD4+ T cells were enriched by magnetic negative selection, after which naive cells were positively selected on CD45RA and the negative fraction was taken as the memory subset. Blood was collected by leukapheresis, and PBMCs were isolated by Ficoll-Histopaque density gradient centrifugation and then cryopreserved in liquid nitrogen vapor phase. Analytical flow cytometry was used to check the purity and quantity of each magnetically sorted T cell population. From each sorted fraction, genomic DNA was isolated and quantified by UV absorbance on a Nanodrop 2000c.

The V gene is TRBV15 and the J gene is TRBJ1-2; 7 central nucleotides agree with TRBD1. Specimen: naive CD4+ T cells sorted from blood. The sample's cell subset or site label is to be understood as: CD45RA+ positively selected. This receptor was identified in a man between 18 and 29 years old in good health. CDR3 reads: CATSRDSGGDGYTF. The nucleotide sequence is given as TGTGCCACCAGCAGAGACTCAGGGGGGGATGGCTACACCTTC.